These 30 T cell receptor beta chains were all obtained from the same sample, sequenced in a study of blood T cell repertoires in COVID-19. Only in-frame clones appear in the TCRdb table, and some are missing; sequencing was by immunoSEQ multiplex PCR. The profile shows some 260,000 clones, 88% of them singletons. The source material was peripheral blood. Source of these receptors: a woman in her seventies with COVID-19, enrolled during active disease.

V is TRBV18 and J is TRBJ1-4, with 7 positions matching TRBD1. Per the germline V gene, CDR1 is KGHSH and CDR2 is LQKENI. This CDR3 has 15 residues. The ends lost 2 bases at V and 5 bases at J; junction bases unmatched: 5. This CDR3 reads CASSPKGQRNEKLFF. CDR3 coding DNA: TGTGCCAGCTCACCAAAGGGACAGAGAAATGAAAAACTGTTTTTT.

Of note for this clone: Other DNA sequences in the same sample also yield this CDR3. The rearrangement links TRBV19 to TRBJ2-1, with D tentatively TRBD2 (6 bases). The germline V gene has CDR1 LNHDA and CDR2 SQIVND (reference sequence). The CDR3 is 15 amino acids. The V gene lost 3 bases and the J gene lost 0 bases, with 9 bases spanning the gap. DNA for the CDR3: TGTGCCAGTAGTATTGGGGGGTTCTCCTACAATGAGCAGTTCTTC. Protein sequence: CASSIGGFSYNEQFF.

The V and J genes are TRBV28 and TRBJ1-6; D ambiguous. Germline CDR1 reads MDHEN; CDR2 reads SYDVKM. V shed 3 bases and J shed 4 bases, with 7 bases lying between them. The CDR3 has 14 residues. The CDR3 sequence: CASSFALYNSPLHF. The DNA of the CDR3 is TGTGCCAGCAGTTTTGCCCTATATAATTCACCCCTCCACTTT.

This rearrangement joins TRBV28 to TRBJ2-1; D call uncertain. The CDR3 is 14 residues long. V dropped 3 bases and J dropped 3 bases, with 9 bases sitting between them. Germline V gene data show CDR1 as MDHEN and CDR2 as SYDVKM. The CDR3 nucleotides are TGTGCCAGCAGTTTTGGCGGAGACTACAATGAGCAGTTCTTC. Translated: CASSFGGDYNEQFF.

The J gene is TRBJ2-1, the V gene TRBV28; 11 positions match TRBD1. Per the germline V gene, CDR1 is MDHEN and CDR2 is SYDVKM. The CDR3 contains 15 residues. The V and J ends lost 6 bases and 8 bases, in that order; junction bases with no gene match: 9. CDR3 protein: CASSQGQGDLDEQFF. The CDR3, as DNA: TGTGCCAGCAGCCAGGGACAGGGGGATTTGGATGAGCAGTTCTTC. The full variable domain, rest sourced from reference TRBV28 and TRBJ2-1, is DVKVTQSSRYLVKRTGEKVFLECVQDMDHENMFWYRQDPGLGLRLIYFSYDVKMKEKGDIPEGYSVSREKKERFSLILESASTNQTSMYLCASSQGQGDLDEQFFGPGTRLTVL.

V gene TRBV9 combines with J gene TRBJ1-6; weak D call: TRBD1 (5 bases). Germline values: CDR1 SGDLS, CDR2 YYNGEE. The CDR3 runs to 13 residues. V shed 1 base and J shed 10 bases, with 9 bases lying between them. CDR3 coding DNA: TGTGCCAGCAGCGTACGGGGGGACTCACCCCTCCACTTT. This sequence encodes CASSVRGDSPLHF. Based on the CDR3 plus reference TRBV9 and TRBJ1-6, the full variable domain is DSGVTQTPKHLITATGQRVTLRCSPRSGDLSVYWYQQSLDQGLQFLIQYYNGEERAKGNILERFSAQQFPDLHSELNLSSLELGDSALYFCASSVRGDSPLHFGNGTRLTVT.

V usage is TRBV24-1 and J usage is TRBJ2-2, with 8 bases aligning to TRBD2. The CDR3 runs 13 residues. CDR1 is KGHDR and CDR2 is SFDVKD in the germline V gene. V shed 9 bases, J shed 4 bases, and the junction held 3 bases outside the gene matches. CDR3 DNA sequence: TGTGCCACCGGGACTAGTGTCACCGGGGAGCTGTTTTTT. Its protein is CATGTSVTGELFF.

V is TRBV30 and J is TRBJ2-7, with D unresolved. Trimming left V 3 bases short and J 4 bases short, with 7 bases between. Germline values: CDR1 GTSNPN, CDR2 SVGIG (reference sequence). This CDR3 is built from 11 residues. CDR3 in DNA: TGTGCCTGGAGCACAGCTTACGAGCAGTACTTC. This encodes CAWSTAYEQYF.

The J gene is TRBJ1-1, the V gene TRBV28; D is perhaps TRBD1 (6 bases). CDR1 is MDHEN, CDR2 SYDVKM, per germline. Trimming stripped 5 bases from V and 11 bases from J, with 15 bases between. The CDR3 totals 12 residues. This CDR3 is CASSVIQGSAFF. CDR3 sequence (DNA): TGTGCCAGCAGTGTCATACAGGGTTCGGCTTTCTTT.

This chain uses TRBV11-3 with TRBJ2-3; D is ambiguous. V was trimmed by 1 base and J by 0 bases, leaving 8 bases between them. The CDR3 is 15 amino acids. Germline CDR1 reads SGHNT; CDR2 reads YENEEA. The CDR3, as DNA: TGTGCCAGCAGCTTAGCAAGAACTAGCACAGATACGCAGTATTTT. Residues: CASSLARTSTDTQYF.

The J gene is TRBJ1-5, the V gene TRBV15; 7 bases align to TRBD1. The CDR3 has 14 amino acids. The germline gives CDR1 LNHNV, CDR2 YYDKDF (reference sequence). V trimming: 5 bases; J trimming: 0 bases; junction bases outside the gene matches: 1. Here the CDR3 reads CATSRQGSNQPQHF. The CDR3 DNA sequence: TGTGCCACCAGCCGACAGGGTAGCAATCAGCCCCAGCATTTT.

The chain has TRBV27 and TRBJ1-5, with 9 bases identical to TRBD1. CDR1 and CDR2 from the germline V gene are MNHEY and SMNVEV (reference sequence). V shed 6 bases, J shed 3 bases, and the junction held 3 bases outside the gene matches. This CDR3 region has 14 residues. The CDR3 nucleotides are TGTGCCAGCAGGGGACAGGGTTTCAATCAGCCCCAGCATTTT. Residues: CASRGQGFNQPQHF.

V is TRBV18 and J is TRBJ1-6; D not certain. This CDR3 is built from 13 residues. V lost 2 bases, J lost 10 bases, and 9 bases lay in between. Germline lookup yields CDR1 KGHSH and CDR2 LQKENI. CDR3 nucleotide sequence: TGTGCCAGCTCACCAAGGAGTGAGTCACCCCTCCACTTT. This encodes CASSPRSESPLHF. Complete variable domain (other parts from reference TRBV18 and TRBJ1-6): NAGVMQNPRHLVRRRGQEARLRCSPMKGHSHVYWYRQLPEEGLKFMVYLQKENIIDESGMPKERFSAEFPKEGPSILRIQQVVRGDSAAYFCASSPRSESPLHFGNGTRLTVT.

This chain links TRBV24-1 with TRBJ1-1; unclear D gene. V lost 5 bases, J lost 1 base, and 7 bases lay in between. The CDR3 is 13 residues long. The germline V gene has CDR1 KGHDR and CDR2 SFDVKD. CDR3 protein: CATSAETNTEAFF. The CDR3 DNA sequence: TGTGCCACCAGTGCGGAGACGAACACTGAAGCTTTCTTT.

The chain joins TRBV7-2 to TRBJ2-1; D possibly corresponds to TRBD1 (6 bases). The V and J ends lost 4 bases and 9 bases respectively, with 25 bases between them. CDR1 and CDR2 from the germline V gene are SGHTA and FQGNSA. The CDR3 runs to 17 residues. The CDR3 DNA sequence: TGTGCCAGCAGCTCAGTAAAACAGGGATGGGGCCCGGGTGAGCAGTTCTTC. It encodes CASSSVKQGWGPGEQFF.

This clone was observed a single time. The V call is TRBV19, the J call TRBJ2-6; tentative D call: TRBD1 (5 bases). In germline, CDR1 is LNHDA, CDR2 SQIVND (reference sequence). Trimming removed 8 bases from V and 2 bases from J, with 10 bases in between. The CDR3 sequence is 14 residues long. CDR3 in amino acids: CASLQGPGANVLTF. In DNA form, the CDR3 reads TGTGCCAGTCTCCAGGGTCCTGGGGCCAACGTCCTGACTTTC.

The chain uses TRBV2 and TRBJ1-4; possible D gene TRBD1, 5 bases. The V gene lost 6 bases and the J gene lost 2 bases, with 7 bases spanning the gap. CDR3 size: 13 residues. CDR1 SNHLY and CDR2 FYNNEI come from the germline V gene. The DNA for the CDR3 is TGTGCCAGCAGGGGGCACACTAATGAAAAACTGTTTTTT. Translation gives CASRGHTNEKLFF.

The CDR3 DNA reads as TGTGCCAGCAGCCAAGAAAGGGCAGGGGGCACTGGAAACACCATATATTTT. Protein product: CASSQERAGGTGNTIYF. The rearrangement links TRBV4-2 to TRBJ1-3; TRBD1 aligns across 8 bases. Trimming took 0 bases from V and 2 from J; bases not matched to a gene: 6. Germline values: CDR1 LGHNA, CDR2 YNFKEQ. The CDR3 runs to 17 residues.

The count of this clone is one. The rearrangement joins TRBV27 to TRBJ1-1, with 12 bases matching TRBD1. This CDR3 comprises 13 residues. Germline CDR1 and CDR2: MNHEY and SMNVEV (reference sequence). V dropped 5 bases and J dropped 8; count of bases not matched to a gene: 3. The DNA of the CDR3 is TGTGCCAGCAGTAGCGGGACAGGGGGCGAAGCTTTCTTT. Protein: CASSSGTGGEAFF.

Comment on this clone: The junction does not match germline at one end; this may be a read error. The rearrangement links TRBV7-7 to TRBJ2-1; possible D gene TRBD2, 6 bases. This CDR3 has 17 amino acids. Germline CDR1 is SSHAT and CDR2 is FNYEAQ (reference sequence). CDR3 loop: CASSLDRGVAPYNEQFF. DNA of the CDR3: TGTGCTAGCAGCTTAGATCGCGGGGTTGCCCCTTACAATGAGCAGTTCTTC. The full variable domain, in which reference TRBV7-7 and TRBJ2-1 provide the parts outside the CDR3, is GAGVSQSPRYKVTKRGQDVTLRCDPISSHATLYWYQQALGQGPEFLTYFNYEAQPDKSGLPSDRFSAERPEGSISTLTIQRTEQRDSAMYRCASSLDRGVAPYNEQFFGPGTRLTVL.

V is TRBV6-5 and J is TRBJ2-3; D not certain. CDR1 and CDR2 (germline): MNHEY, SVGAGI. Between the trimmed V and J ends, which lost 7 bases and 1 base, there was a span of 15 bases. The CDR3 loop spans 15 amino acids. The CDR3 here is CASTSEGYRTDTQYF. CDR3 nucleotide sequence: TGTGCCAGCACGAGCGAAGGTTATCGCACAGATACGCAGTATTTT.

This chain links TRBV4-1 with TRBJ2-1; tentatively, D is TRBD2 (6 bases). Germline loops: CDR1 MGHRA, CDR2 YSYEKL. V shed 0 bases and J shed 0 bases, with 12 bases lying between them. This CDR3 is 17 amino acids long. DNA of the CDR3: TGCGCCAGCAGCCAAGATGTCTTCGGGGGCTCCTACAATGAGCAGTTCTTC. It codes for CASSQDVFGGSYNEQFF.

The chain uses TRBV6-1 and TRBJ1-2, with a weak D call TRBD1 (6 bases). The ends were cut back, 6 bases at V and 3 bases at J, with 8 bases in the middle. This CDR3 has 12 residues. Germline V gene sequence: CDR1 MNHNS, CDR2 SASEGT. This CDR3 is CASSDRYYGYTF. CDR3 DNA sequence: TGTGCCAGCAGCGACAGGTACTATGGCTACACCTTC.

The CDR3 DNA is TGCAGCGTTGACATGGACAGGGTGAACACTGAAGCTTTCTTT. Translating gives CSVDMDRVNTEAFF. The V and J genes are TRBV29-1 and TRBJ1-1, with 8 bases matching TRBD1. The junction had 3 bases not matched to a gene; V was cut back by 3 bases and J by 0 bases. The CDR3 spans 14 residues. CDR1 is SQVTM and CDR2 is ANQGSEA in the germline V gene.

The chain combines TRBV6-5 with TRBJ1-2, with 8 nucleotides matching TRBD1. V trimming: 2 bases; J trimming: 0 bases; junction bases outside the gene matches: 5. Germline lookup yields CDR1 MNHEY and CDR2 SVGAGI. The CDR3 runs to 16 residues. CDR3 sequence (DNA): TGTGCCAGCAGTTACGGAAGGACAGGGTCTAACTATGGCTACACCTTC. It codes for CASSYGRTGSNYGYTF.

The chain is built from TRBV6-5 and TRBJ1-5; 7 nucleotides line up with TRBD1. CDR1 is MNHEY, CDR2 SVGAGI, per germline. V dropped 7 bases and J dropped 7; count of bases not matched to a gene: 13. The CDR3 has 15 amino acids. CDR3: CASTRQGAAAQPQHF. In DNA, the CDR3 is TGTGCCAGCACCCGACAGGGAGCTGCGGCCCAGCCCCAGCATTTT.

This clone has a single count. Other DNA variants within this sample encode the same CDR3. The rearrangement uses TRBV5-1 and TRBJ2-7; D is unresolved. The germline gives CDR1 SGHRS, CDR2 YFSETQ. CDR3 length equals 11 residues. V lost 3 bases, J lost 1 base, and 2 bases lay in between. For the CDR3, the DNA is TGCGCCAGCAGCTCGTCCTACGAGCAGTACTTC. It encodes CASSSSYEQYF.

The chain recombines TRBV5-4 with TRBJ1-2; tentatively, D is TRBD1 (5 bases). The CDR3 is made up of 15 amino acids. V gave up 4 bases and J gave up 1 base, with 14 bases separating them. Germline CDR1 and CDR2: SGHNT and YYREEE (reference sequence). CDR3 in amino acids: CASSHPIDSNYGYTF. CDR3 bases: TGTGCCAGCAGCCATCCGATTGACAGTAACTATGGCTACACCTTC.

Turning to this clone: Additional DNA sequences in this sample encode the identical CDR3. This chain uses TRBV30 with TRBJ2-1, with D unresolved. The CDR3 length is 11 residues. The V end was cut by 1 base, the J end by 4 bases, with 2 bases between. Germline values: CDR1 GTSNPN, CDR2 SVGIG (reference sequence). For the CDR3, the DNA is TGTGCCTGGAGTGCATACAATGAGCAGTTCTTC. Protein product: CAWSAYNEQFF. Complete variable domain (other parts from reference TRBV30 and TRBJ2-1): SQTIHQWPATLVQPVGSPLSLECTVEGTSNPNLYWYRQAAGRGLQLLFYSVGIGQISSEVPQNLSASRPQDRQFILSSKKLLLSDSGFYLCAWSAYNEQFFGPGTRLTVL.

The genes are TRBV6-5 and TRBJ2-7, with 7 bases fitting TRBD1. Trimming cost V 3 bases and J 2 bases; bases outside gene matches: 7. Germline V gene sequence: CDR1 MNHEY, CDR2 SVGAGI. This CDR3 is 15 amino acids long. The CDR3 bases are TGTGCCAGCAGTTATACAGGGGATTGGCCCTACGAGCAGTACTTC. It translates to CASSYTGDWPYEQYF.